This T cell receptor beta chain was captured by sequencing in a study of CD8 T cells in Susac syndrome. Study-wide findings and caveats: The number of individuals included in the study's TCR sequencing and HLA analysis was acknowledged as relatively small.

Reverse transcription of roughly 0.5 to 1 ug RNA was performed with random hexamers. Amplification of TCR beta CDR3 across 54 Vbeta and 13 Jbeta was performed with immunoSEQ multiplex PCR. In TCRdb, the immunoSEQ multiplex PCR reads were re-called with MiXCR into one record per CDR3 protein. This sample yields some 200,000 distinct CDR3 sequences, of which roughly 96% are seen a single time; roughly 0.09% belongs to the top ten. Germline CDR1 reads DFQATT; CDR2 reads SNEGSKA (reference sequence). The CDR3 has 13 amino acids. The V end lost 4 bases, the J end lost 0 bases, and 10 bases lay between the germline ends. Remarks on this clonotype: The antigen is undetermined.

Included as multiple sclerosis controls were treatment-naive patients who had stable or active relapsing-remitting disease. The TCR originated in a human donor with multiple sclerosis. Input material: CD4+ T cells from PBMCs. V usage is TRBV20-1 and J usage is TRBJ2-7; no clear D gene. This CDR3 is CSAMFGNSYEQYF. The CDR3 bases are TGCAGTGCTATGTTCGGAAACTCCTACGAGCAGTACTTC.